Described below is a single TCR beta chain sequence and its context. TCRdb's copy holds only in-frame clones and misses some; the assay was immunoSEQ multiplex PCR. This sample has a few hundred thousand clones, with roughly 86% found just once. Looked up from germline, CDR1 is SGHNT and CDR2 is YYREEE (reference sequence). CDR3 size: 14 residues. Trimming at V came to 3 bases and at J to 6 bases, leaving 6 bases not matched to a gene. The data were obtained in a study of blood T cell repertoires in COVID-19. This TCR derives from a woman in her twenties or thirties with COVID-19, enrolled during active disease. This chain connects TRBV5-4 to TRBJ2-3; 8 nucleotides align to TRBD2. Sequenced input: peripheral blood. DNA for the CDR3: TGTGCCAGCAGCTATCGGGGGGGTGATGATACGCAGTATTTT. Translation: CASSYRGGDDTQYF.